This TCR beta chain was profiled in a study of T cell responses to AZD1222 COVID-19 vaccine. Study details: Researchers grouped second doses given at about 4 or about 12 weeks into one pool. Study outcomes and limitations: Females made up more of the donors, who were largely white British, and clonal diversity may have come out too low. At baseline, just a handful of AZD1222 recipients tested seropositive.

A remark on this clone: Antigen unknown.

From germline, CDR1 is SGHTA and CDR2 FQGNSA. V was pared by 3 bases and J by 2 bases, with 4 bases between. The CDR3 extends over 12 amino acids. The repertoire was sequenced with immunoSEQ multiplex PCR; TCRdb's copy has only in-frame clones and lacks some. Of more than 85,000 clones listed, nearly 90% were seen once; the top ten hold around 3.2%. The starting material was peripheral blood, obtained on day 0 of AZD1222 vaccination. The genes are TRBV7-2 and TRBJ1-2; D remains unclear. This receptor was obtained from an adult in good health. CDR3 in DNA: TGTGCCAGCAGCTTCTCAAACTATGGCTACACCTTC. Its translation: CASSFSNYGYTF.